What follows describes a single T cell receptor (beta chain). Its target is unknown. Preparation of the TCRbeta library was carried out with unique molecular identifiers. One entry per CDR3 protein results from TCRdb running MiXCR on the PCR reads. The sample carries 800,000 to 1,000,000 distinct CDR3 sequences, roughly 31% recorded once. The entry originates in a study of T-cell reconstitution after alpha-beta-depleted transplantation in children. General study points: At one year after transplant, newly produced T cells mostly accounted for T-cell counts and diversity. Several patients had high TCRbeta diversity at day 60; it came from surviving recipient T cells and thymic progenitors. Several hundred expanded graft clones reportedly were the source of alpha-beta T cells about two months after transplant.

Germline V CDR1 and CDR2: SGHAT, FQDESV (reference sequence). V lost 7 bases and J lost 5; bases outside the gene matches: 12. This CDR3 is 17 amino acids long. The clonotype originates from a boy under two years old who had a stem cell transplant for SCID, so the T cells may come from the graft donor. The V call is TRBV11-1, the J call TRBJ2-5; 14 bases are a match to TRBD2. The sample was PBMCs, mostly from graft donor cells, taken 360 days after TCRalphabeta/CD19-depleted stem cell transplant. The CDR3 here is CASIPGLAGARGETQYF. The CDR3 DNA reads TGTGCCAGCATCCCGGGACTAGCGGGGGCCCGGGGGGAGACCCAGTACTTC.